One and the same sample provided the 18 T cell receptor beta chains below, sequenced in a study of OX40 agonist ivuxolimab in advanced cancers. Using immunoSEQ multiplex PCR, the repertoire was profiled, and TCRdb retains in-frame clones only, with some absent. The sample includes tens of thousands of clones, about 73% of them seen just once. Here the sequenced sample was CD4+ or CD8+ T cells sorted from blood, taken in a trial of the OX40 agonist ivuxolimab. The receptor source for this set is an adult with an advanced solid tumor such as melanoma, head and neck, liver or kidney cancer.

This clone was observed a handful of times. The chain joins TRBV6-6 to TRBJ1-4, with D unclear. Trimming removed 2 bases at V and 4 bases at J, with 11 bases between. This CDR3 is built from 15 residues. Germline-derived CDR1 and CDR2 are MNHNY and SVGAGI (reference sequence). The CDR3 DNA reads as TGTGCCAGCAGTTACCCCGGACTGATTAATGAAAAACTGTTTTTT. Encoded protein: CASSYPGLINEKLFF.

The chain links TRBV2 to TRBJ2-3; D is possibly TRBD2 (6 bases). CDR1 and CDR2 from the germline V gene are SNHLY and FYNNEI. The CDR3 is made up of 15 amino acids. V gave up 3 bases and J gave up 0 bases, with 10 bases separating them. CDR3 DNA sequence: TGTGCCAGCAGTGATGTGGGGGGAAGCACAGATACGCAGTATTTT. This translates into CASSDVGGSTDTQYF. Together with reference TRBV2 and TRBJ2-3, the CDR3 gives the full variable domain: EPEVTQTPSHQVTQMGQEVILRCVPISNHLYFYWYRQILGQKVEFLVSFYNNEISEKSEIFDDQFSVERPDGSNFTLKIRSTKLEDSAMYFCASSDVGGSTDTQYFGPGTRLTVL.

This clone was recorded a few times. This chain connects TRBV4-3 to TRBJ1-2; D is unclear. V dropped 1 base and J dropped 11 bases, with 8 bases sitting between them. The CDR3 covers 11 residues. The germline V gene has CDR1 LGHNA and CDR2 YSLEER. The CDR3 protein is CASSQGETYTF. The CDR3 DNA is TGCGCCAGCAGCCAAGGGGAGACGTACACCTTC.

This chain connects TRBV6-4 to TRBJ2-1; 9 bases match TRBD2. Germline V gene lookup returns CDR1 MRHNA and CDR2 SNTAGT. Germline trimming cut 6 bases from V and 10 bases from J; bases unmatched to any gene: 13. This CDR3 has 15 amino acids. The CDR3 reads CASSGVASGVREQFF. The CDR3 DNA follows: TGTGCCAGCAGCGGCGTGGCTAGCGGGGTCAGGGAGCAGTTCTTC.

CDR3 protein: CASSAGGQGIHGYTF. CDR3 DNA sequence: TGTGCCAGCAGCGCCGGGGGACAGGGGATTCATGGCTACACCTTC. This chain joins TRBV9 and TRBJ1-2; 10 nucleotides match TRBD1. The J segment lost 6 bases and the V segment lost 3 bases, leaving 8 bases of the junction unmatched. The length of the CDR3 is 15 residues. The germline V gene encodes CDR1 SGDLS and CDR2 YYNGEE.

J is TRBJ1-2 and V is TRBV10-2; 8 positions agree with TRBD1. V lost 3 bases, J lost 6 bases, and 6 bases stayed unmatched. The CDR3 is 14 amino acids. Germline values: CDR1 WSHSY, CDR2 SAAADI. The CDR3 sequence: CASSEFDRGDGYTF. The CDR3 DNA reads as TGCGCCAGCAGTGAATTTGACAGGGGAGATGGCTACACCTTC.

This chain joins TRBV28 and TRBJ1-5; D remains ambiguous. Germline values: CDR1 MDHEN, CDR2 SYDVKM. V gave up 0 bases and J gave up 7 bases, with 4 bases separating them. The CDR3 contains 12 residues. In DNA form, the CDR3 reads TGTGCCAGCAGTTTATGGGCCCAGCCCCAGCATTTT. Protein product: CASSLWAQPQHF.

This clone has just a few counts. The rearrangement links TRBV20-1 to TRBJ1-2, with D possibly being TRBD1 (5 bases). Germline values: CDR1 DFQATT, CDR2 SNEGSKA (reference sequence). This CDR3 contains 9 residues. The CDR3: CRTVPGYTF. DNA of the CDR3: TGCAGGACAGTTCCCGGCTACACCTTC.

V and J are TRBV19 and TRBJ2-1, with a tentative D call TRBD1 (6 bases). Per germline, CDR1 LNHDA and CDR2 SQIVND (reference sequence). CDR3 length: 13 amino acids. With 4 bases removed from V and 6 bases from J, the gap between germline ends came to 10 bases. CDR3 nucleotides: TGTGCCAGTAGTACAACAGGGCCCAATGAGCAGTTCTTC. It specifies CASSTTGPNEQFF. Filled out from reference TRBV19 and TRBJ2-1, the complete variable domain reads DGGITQSPKYLFRKEGQNVTLSCEQNLNHDAMYWYRQDPGQGLRLIYYSQIVNDFQKGDIAEGYSVSREKKESFPLTVTSAQKNPTAFYLCASSTTGPNEQFFGPGTRLTVL.

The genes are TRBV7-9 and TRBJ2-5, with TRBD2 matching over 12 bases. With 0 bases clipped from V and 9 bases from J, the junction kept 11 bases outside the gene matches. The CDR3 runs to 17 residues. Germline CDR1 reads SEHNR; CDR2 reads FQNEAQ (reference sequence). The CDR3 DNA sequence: TGTGCCAGCAGCTTAGCTGGGACTAGCGGGCCCGCCGTGGCCCAGTACTTC. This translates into CASSLAGTSGPAVAQYF.

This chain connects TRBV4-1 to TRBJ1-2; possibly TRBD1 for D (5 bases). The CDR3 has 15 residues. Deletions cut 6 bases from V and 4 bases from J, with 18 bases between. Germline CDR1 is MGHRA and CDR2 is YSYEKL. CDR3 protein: CASRLRTTDSYGYTF. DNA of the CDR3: TGCGCCAGCAGGTTAAGGACGACAGATTCCTATGGCTACACCTTC.

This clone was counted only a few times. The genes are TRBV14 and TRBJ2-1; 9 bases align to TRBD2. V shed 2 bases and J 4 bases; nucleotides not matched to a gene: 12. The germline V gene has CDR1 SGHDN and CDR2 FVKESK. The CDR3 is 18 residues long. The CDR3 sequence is CASSQIGPWSGRYNEQFF. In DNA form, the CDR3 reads TGTGCCAGCAGCCAAATCGGTCCGTGGAGCGGGAGGTACAATGAGCAGTTCTTC. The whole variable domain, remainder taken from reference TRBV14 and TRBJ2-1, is EAGVTQFPSHSVIEKGQTVTLRCDPISGHDNLYWYRRVMGKEIKFLLHFVKESKQDESGMPNNRFLAERTGGTYSTLKVQPAELEDSGVYFCASSQIGPWSGRYNEQFFGPGTRLTVL.

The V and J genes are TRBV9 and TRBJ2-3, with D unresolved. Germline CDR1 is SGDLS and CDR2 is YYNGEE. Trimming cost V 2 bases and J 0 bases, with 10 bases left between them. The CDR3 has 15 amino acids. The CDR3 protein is CASSVGFPSTDTQYF. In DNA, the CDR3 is TGTGCCAGCAGCGTGGGATTTCCTAGCACAGATACGCAGTATTTT.

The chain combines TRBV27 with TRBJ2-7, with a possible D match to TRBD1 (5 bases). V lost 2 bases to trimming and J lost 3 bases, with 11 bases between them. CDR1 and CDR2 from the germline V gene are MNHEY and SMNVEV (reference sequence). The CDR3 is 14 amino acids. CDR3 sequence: CASSLQRGYYEQYF. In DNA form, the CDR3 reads TGTGCCAGCAGTTTACAAAGGGGCTACTACGAGCAGTACTTC.

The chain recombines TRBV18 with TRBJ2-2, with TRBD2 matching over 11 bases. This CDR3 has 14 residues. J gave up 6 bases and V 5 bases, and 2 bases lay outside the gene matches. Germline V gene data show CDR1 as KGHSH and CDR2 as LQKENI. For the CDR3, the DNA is TGTGCCAGCTCAACTAGCGGGGGTTCCGGGGAGCTGTTTTTT. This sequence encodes CASSTSGGSGELFF. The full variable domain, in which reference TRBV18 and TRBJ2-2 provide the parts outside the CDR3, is NAGVMQNPRHLVRRRGQEARLRCSPMKGHSHVYWYRQLPEEGLKFMVYLQKENIIDESGMPKERFSAEFPKEGPSILRIQQVVRGDSAAYFCASSTSGGSGELFFGEGSRLTVL.

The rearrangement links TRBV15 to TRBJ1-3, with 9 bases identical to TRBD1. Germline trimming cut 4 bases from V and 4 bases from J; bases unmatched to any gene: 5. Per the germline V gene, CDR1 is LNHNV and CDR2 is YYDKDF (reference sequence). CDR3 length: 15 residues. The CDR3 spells CATSIQGASGNTIYF. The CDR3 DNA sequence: TGTGCCACCAGCATACAGGGGGCGTCGGGAAACACCATATATTTT.

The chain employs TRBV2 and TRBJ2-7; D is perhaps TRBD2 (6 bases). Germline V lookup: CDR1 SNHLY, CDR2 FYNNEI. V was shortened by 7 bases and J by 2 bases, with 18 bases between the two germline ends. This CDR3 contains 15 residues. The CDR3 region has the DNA TGTGCCAGCACCGAAGAAGCGGGCACAACCTACGAGCAGTACTTC. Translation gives CASTEEAGTTYEQYF.

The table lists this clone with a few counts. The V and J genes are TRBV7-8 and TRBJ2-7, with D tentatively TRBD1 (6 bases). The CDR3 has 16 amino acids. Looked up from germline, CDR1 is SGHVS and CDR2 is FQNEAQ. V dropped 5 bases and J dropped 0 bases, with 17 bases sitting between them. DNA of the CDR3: TGTGCCAGCAGCCCCCCAGGGGCGGAGGTCTCCTACGAGCAGTACTTC. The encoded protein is CASSPPGAEVSYEQYF. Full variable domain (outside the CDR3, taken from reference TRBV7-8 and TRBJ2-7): GAGVSQSPRYKVAKRGQDVALRCDPISGHVSLFWYQQALGQGPEFLTYFQNEAQLDKSGLPSDRFFAERPEGSVSTLKIQRTQQEDSAVYLCASSPPGAEVSYEQYFGPGTRLTVT.